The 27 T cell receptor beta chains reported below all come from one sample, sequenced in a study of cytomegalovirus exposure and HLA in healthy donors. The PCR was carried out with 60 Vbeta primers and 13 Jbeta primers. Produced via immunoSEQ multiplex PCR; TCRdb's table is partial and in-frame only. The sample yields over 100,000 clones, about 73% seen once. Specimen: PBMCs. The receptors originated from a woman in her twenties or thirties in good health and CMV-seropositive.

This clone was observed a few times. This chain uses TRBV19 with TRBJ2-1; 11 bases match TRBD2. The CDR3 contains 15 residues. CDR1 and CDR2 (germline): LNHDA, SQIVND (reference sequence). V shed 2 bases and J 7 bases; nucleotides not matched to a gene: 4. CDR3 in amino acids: CASSISASGRNEQFF. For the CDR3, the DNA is TGTGCCAGTAGTATAAGCGCTAGCGGGAGGAATGAGCAGTTCTTC.

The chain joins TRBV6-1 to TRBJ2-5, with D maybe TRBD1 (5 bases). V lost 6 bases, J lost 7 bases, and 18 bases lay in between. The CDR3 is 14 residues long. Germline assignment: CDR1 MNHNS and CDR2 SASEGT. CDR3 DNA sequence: TGTGCCAGCAGGCTTGACACCCTAAGGGGGACCCAGTACTTC. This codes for CASRLDTLRGTQYF.

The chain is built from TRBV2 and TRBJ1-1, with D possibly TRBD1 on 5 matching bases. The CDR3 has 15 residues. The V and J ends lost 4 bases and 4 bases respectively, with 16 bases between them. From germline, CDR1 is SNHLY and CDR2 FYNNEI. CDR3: CASSVGLGRGTEAFF. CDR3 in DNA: TGTGCCAGCAGTGTGGGCTTGGGGAGGGGCACTGAAGCTTTCTTT.

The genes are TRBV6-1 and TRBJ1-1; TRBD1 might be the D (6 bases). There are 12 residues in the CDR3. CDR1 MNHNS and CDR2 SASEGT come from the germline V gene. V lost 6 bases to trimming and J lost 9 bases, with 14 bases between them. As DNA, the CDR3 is TGTGCCAGCAGAGACTCCGGGACAAAAGCTTTCTTT. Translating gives CASRDSGTKAFF.

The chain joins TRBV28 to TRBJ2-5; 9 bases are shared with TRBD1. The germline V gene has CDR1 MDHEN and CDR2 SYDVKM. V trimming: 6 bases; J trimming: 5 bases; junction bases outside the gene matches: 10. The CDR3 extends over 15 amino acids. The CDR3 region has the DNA TGTGCCAGCAGCCCGGGACAGGGAAGTTTGGAGACCCAGTACTTC. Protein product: CASSPGQGSLETQYF.

The CDR3 DNA reads TGTGCCACCACGGGACAGGCCTCCTACGAGCAGTACTTC. This encodes CATTGQASYEQYF. V and J are TRBV6-5 and TRBJ2-7, with 8 bases identical to TRBD1. Trimming removed 10 bases from V and 0 bases from J; junction bases left unmatched: 5. From germline, CDR1 is MNHEY and CDR2 SVGAGI. The CDR3 is 13 amino acids.

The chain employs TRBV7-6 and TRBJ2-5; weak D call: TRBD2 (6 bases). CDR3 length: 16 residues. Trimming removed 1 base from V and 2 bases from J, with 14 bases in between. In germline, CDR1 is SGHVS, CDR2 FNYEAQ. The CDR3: CASSLEVVSGQETQYF. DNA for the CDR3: TGTGCCAGCAGCTTAGAGGTGGTTAGCGGTCAAGAGACCCAGTACTTC.

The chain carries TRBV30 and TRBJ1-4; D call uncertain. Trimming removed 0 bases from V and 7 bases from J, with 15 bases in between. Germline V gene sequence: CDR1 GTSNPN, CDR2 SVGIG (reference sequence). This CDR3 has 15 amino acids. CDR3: CAWSVRVGVSEKLFF. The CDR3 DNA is TGTGCCTGGAGTGTAAGGGTCGGGGTTAGTGAAAAACTGTTTTTT.

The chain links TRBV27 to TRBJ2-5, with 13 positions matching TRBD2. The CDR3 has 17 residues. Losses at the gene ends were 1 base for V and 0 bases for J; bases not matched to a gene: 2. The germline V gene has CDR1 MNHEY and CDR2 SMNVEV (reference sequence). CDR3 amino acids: CASSLLGLAGYQETQYF. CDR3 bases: TGTGCCAGCAGTTTATTGGGACTAGCGGGGTACCAAGAGACCCAGTACTTC.

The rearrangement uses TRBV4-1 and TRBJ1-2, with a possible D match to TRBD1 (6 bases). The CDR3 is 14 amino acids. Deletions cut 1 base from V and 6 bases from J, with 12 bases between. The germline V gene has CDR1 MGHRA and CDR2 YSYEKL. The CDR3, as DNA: TGCGCCAGCAGCCAAGGCCAGGGGTACGATGGCTACACCTTC. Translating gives CASSQGQGYDGYTF.

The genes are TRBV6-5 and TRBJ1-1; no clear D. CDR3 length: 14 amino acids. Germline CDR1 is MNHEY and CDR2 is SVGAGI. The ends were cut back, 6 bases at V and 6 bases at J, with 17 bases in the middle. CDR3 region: CASRPPIEVSEAFF. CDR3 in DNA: TGTGCCAGCAGACCCCCTATTGAGGTGTCTGAAGCTTTCTTT.

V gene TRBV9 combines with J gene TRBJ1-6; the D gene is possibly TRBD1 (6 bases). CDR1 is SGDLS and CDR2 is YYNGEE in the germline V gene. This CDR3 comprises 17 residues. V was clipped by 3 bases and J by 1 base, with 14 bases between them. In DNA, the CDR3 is TGTGCCAGCAGCGGCGGTCAGGGGCGTTCCTATAATTCACCCCTCCACTTT. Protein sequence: CASSGGQGRSYNSPLHF.

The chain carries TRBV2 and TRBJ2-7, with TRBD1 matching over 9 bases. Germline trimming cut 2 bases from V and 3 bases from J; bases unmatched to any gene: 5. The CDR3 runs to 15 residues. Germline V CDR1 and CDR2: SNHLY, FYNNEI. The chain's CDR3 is CASSEQTGGVYEQYF. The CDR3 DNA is TGTGCCAGCAGTGAACAGACAGGGGGTGTCTACGAGCAGTACTTC.

CDR3 sequence: CASSVVSSGLTGELFF. CDR3 sequence (DNA): TGTGCCAGCAGCGTAGTATCTAGCGGCCTCACCGGGGAGCTGTTTTTT. The V and J genes are TRBV9 and TRBJ2-2; TRBD2 aligns across 7 bases. Germline V gene sequence: CDR1 SGDLS, CDR2 YYNGEE. The junction had 6 bases not matched to a gene; V was cut back by 0 bases and J by 4 bases. The CDR3 is 16 amino acids.

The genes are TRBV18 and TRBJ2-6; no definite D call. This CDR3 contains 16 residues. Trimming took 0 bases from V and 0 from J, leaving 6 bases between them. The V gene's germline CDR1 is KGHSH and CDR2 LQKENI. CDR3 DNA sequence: TGTGCCAGCTCACCACCCGCGAGCTCTGGGGCCAACGTCCTGACTTTC. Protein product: CASSPPASSGANVLTF.

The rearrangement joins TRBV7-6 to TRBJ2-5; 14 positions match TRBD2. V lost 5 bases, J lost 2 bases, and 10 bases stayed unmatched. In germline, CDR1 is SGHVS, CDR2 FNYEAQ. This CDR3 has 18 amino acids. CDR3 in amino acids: CASSLATSGGAGQETQYF. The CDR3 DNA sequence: TGTGCCAGCAGCCTGGCGACTAGCGGGGGGGCCGGGCAAGAGACCCAGTACTTC.

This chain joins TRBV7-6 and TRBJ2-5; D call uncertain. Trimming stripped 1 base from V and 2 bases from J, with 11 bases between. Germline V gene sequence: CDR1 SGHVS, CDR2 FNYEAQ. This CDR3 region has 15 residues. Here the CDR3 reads CASSLGSRLQETQYF. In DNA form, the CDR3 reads TGTGCCAGCAGCTTAGGTTCCAGGTTGCAAGAGACCCAGTACTTC.

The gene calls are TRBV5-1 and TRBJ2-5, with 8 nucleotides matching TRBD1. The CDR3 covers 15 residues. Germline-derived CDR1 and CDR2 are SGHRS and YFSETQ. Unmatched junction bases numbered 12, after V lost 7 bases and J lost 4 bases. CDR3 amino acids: CASDMGRGQGETQYF. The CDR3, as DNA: TGCGCCAGCGACATGGGCAGGGGGCAAGGAGAGACCCAGTACTTC.

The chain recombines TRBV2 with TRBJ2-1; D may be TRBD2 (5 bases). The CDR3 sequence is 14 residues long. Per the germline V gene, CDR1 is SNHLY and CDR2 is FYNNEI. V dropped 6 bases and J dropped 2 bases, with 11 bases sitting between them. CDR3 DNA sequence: TGTGCCAGCAGCGACTCCGGGGCCTACAATGAGCAGTTCTTC. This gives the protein CASSDSGAYNEQFF.

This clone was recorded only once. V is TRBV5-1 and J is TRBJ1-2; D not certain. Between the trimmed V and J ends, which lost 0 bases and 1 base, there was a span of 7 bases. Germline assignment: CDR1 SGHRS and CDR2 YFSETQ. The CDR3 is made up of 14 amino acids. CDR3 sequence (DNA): TGCGCCAGCAGCTTGGGACACCTTAACTATGGCTACACCTTC. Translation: CASSLGHLNYGYTF. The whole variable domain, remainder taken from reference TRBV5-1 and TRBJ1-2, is KAGVTQTPRYLIKTRGQQVTLSCSPISGHRSVSWYQQTPGQGLQFLFEYFSETQRNKGNFPGRFSGRQFSNSRSEMNVSTLELGDSALYLCASSLGHLNYGYTFGSGTRLTVV.

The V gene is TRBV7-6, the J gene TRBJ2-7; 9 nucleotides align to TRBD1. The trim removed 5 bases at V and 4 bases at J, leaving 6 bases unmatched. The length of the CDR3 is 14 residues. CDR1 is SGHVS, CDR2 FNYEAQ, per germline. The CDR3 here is CASSVDRGGYEQYF. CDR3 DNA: TGTGCCAGCAGCGTGGACAGGGGTGGGTACGAGCAGTACTTC.

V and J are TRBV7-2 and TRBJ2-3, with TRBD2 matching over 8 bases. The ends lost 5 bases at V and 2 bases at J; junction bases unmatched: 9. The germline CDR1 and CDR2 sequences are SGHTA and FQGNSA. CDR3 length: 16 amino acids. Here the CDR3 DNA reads TGTGCCAGCAGCCCAGGCCAGCGGGGGCCCACAGATACGCAGTATTTT. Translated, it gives CASSPGQRGPTDTQYF. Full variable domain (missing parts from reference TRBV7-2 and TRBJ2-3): GAGVSQSPSNKVTEKGKDVELRCDPISGHTALYWYRQSLGQGLEFLIYFQGNSAPDKSGLPSDRFSAERTGGSVSTLTIQRTQQEDSAVYLCASSPGQRGPTDTQYFGPGTRLTVL.

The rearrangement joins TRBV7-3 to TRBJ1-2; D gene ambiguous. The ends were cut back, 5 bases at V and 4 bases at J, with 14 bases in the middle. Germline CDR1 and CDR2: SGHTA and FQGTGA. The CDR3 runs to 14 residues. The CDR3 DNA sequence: TGTGCCAGCAGCCCACAACCGAATTCCTATGGCTACACCTTC. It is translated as CASSPQPNSYGYTF.

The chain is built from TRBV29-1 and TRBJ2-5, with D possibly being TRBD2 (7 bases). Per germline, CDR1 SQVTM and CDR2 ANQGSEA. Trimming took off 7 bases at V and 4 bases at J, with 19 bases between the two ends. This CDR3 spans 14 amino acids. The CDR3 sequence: CSDGGGASRETQYF. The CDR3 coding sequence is TGCAGCGACGGAGGGGGGGCGAGTCGAGAGACCCAGTACTTC.

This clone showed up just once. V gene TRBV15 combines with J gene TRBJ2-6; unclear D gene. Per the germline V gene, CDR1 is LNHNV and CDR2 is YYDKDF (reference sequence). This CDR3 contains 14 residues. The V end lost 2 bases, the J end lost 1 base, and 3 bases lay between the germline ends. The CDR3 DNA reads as TGTGCCACCAGCAGACGGTCTGGGGCCAACGTCCTGACTTTC. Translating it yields CATSRRSGANVLTF.

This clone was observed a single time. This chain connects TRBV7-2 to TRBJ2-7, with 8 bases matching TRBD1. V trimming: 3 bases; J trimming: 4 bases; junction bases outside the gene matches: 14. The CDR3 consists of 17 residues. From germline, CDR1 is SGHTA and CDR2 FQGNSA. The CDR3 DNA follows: TGTGCCAGCAGCTTTAGTGCCCGGGCAGGGGGCAAGTACGAGCAGTACTTC. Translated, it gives CASSFSARAGGKYEQYF.

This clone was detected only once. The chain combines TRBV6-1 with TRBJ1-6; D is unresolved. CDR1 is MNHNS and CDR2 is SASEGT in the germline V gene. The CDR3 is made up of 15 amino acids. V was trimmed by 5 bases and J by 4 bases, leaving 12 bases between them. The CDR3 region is CASSLQTGYNSPLHF. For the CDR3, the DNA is TGTGCCAGCAGTCTCCAGACGGGATATAATTCACCCCTCCACTTT.